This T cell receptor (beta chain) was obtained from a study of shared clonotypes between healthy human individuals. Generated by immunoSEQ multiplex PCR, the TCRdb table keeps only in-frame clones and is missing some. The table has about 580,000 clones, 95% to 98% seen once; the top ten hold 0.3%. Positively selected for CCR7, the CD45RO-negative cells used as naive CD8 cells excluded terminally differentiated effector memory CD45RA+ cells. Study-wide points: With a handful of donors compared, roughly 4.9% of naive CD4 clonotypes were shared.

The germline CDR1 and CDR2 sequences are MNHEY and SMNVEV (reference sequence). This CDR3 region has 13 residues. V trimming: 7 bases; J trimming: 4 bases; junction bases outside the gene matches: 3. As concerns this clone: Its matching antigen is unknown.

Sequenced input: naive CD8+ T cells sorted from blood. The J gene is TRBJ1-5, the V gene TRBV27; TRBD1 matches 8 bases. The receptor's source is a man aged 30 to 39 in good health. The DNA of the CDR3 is TGTGCCAGCACGGACAGGGCGAATCAGCCCCAGCATTTT. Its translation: CASTDRANQPQHF.